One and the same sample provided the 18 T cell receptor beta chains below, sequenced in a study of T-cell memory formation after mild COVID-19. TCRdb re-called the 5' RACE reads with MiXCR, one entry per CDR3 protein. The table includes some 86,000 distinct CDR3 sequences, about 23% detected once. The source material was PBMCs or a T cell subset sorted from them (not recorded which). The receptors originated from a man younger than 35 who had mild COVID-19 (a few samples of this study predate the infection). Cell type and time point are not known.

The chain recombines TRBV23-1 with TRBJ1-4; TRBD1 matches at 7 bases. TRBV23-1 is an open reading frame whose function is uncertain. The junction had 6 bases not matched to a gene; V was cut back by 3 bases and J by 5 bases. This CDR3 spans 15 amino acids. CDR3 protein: CASSQEQGKNEKLFF. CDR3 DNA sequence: TGCGCCAGCAGTCAGGAACAGGGGAAAAATGAAAAACTGTTTTTT.

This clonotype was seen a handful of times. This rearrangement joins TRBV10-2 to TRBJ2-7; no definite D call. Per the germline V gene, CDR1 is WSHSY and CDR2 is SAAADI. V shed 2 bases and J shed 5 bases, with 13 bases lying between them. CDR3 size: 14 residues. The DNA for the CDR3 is TGCGCCAGCAGTGAGGCCTCGTCACTTGACGAGCAGTACTTC. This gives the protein CASSEASSLDEQYF.

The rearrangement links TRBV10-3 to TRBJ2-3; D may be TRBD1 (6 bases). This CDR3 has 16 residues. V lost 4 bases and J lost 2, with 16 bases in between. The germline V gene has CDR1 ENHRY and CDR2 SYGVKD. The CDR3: CAISGLRGGFTDTQYF. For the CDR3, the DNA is TGTGCCATCAGTGGCCTGCGAGGGGGATTCACAGATACGCAGTATTTT.

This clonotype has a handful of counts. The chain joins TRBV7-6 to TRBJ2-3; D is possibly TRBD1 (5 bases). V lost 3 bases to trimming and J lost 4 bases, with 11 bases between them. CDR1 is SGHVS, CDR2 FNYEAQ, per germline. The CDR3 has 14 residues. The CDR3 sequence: CASSLGQGADTQYF. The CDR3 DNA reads TGTGCCAGCAGCTTGGGGCAGGGTGCAGATACGCAGTATTTT.

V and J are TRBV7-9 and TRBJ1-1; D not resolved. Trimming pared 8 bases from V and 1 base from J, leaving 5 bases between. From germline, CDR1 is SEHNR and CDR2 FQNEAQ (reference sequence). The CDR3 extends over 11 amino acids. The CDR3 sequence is CASGENTEAFF. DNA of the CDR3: TGTGCCAGCGGGGAGAACACTGAAGCTTTCTTT.

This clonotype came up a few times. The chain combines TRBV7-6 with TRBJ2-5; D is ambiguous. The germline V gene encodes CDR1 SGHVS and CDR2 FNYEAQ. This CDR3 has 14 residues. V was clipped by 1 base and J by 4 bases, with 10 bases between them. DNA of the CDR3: TGTGCCAGCAGCTTAGAGGCCAGTCCAGAGACCCAGTACTTC. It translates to CASSLEASPETQYF.

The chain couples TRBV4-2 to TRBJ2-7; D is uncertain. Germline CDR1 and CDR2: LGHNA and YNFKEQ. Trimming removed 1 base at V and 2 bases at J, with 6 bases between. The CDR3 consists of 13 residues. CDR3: CASSQGPTYEQYF. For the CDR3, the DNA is TGTGCCAGCAGCCAAGGTCCAACCTACGAGCAGTACTTC.

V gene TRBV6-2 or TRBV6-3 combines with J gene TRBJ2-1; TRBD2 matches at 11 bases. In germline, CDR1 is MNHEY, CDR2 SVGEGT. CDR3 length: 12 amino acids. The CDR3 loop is CVSSGGYNEQFF. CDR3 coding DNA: TGTGTTTCTAGCGGGGGGTACAATGAGCAGTTCTTC.

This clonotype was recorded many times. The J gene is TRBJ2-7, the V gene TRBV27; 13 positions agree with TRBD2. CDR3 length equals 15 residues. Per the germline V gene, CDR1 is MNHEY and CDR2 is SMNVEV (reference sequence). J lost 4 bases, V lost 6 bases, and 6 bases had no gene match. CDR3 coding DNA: TGTGCCAGCAGCCTTGGGACTAGCGGGGTGTACGAGCAGTACTTC. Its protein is CASSLGTSGVYEQYF.

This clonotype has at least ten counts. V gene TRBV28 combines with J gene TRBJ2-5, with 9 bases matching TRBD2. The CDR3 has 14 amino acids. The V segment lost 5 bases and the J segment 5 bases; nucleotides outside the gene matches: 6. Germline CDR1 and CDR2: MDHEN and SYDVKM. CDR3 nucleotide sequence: TGTGCCAGCAGTGACGCGGGAGGGTGGGAGACCCAGTACTTC. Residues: CASSDAGGWETQYF.

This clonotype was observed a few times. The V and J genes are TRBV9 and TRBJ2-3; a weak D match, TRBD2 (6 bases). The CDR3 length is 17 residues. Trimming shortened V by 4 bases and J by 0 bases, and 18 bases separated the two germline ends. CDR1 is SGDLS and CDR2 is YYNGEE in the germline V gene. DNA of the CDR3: TGTGCCAGCAGCACCCGGGTTAGCGGCATTAGCACAGATACGCAGTATTTT. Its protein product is CASSTRVSGISTDTQYF.

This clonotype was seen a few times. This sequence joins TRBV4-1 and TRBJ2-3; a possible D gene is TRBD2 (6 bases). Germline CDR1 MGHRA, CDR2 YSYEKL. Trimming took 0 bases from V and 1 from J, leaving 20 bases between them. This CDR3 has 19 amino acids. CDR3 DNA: TGCGCCAGCAGCCAAGATGGAATCCCCCCGGGGGTCGGCACAGATACGCAGTATTTT. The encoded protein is CASSQDGIPPGVGTDTQYF.

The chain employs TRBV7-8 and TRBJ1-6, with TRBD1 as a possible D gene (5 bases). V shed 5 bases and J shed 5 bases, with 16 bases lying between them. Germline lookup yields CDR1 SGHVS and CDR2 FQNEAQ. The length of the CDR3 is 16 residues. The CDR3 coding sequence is TGTGCCAGCAGCCAAGACGGGGGTAGTGATAATTCACCCCTCCACTTT. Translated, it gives CASSQDGGSDNSPLHF.

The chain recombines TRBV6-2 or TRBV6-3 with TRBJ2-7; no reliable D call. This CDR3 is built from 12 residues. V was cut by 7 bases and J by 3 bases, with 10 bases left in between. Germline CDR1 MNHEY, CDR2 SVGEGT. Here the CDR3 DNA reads TGTGCCAGCACCCGGTCGGACTACGAGCAGTACTTC. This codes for CASTRSDYEQYF.

DNA for the CDR3: TGTGCCAGCAGCCCCCCCCGGACCCACAATGAGCAGTTCTTC. This encodes CASSPPRTHNEQFF. The J gene is TRBJ2-1, the V gene TRBV7-9; D is uncertain. From germline, CDR1 is SEHNR and CDR2 FQNEAQ (reference sequence). V gave up 5 bases and J gave up 5 bases, with 13 bases separating them. This CDR3 has 14 residues.

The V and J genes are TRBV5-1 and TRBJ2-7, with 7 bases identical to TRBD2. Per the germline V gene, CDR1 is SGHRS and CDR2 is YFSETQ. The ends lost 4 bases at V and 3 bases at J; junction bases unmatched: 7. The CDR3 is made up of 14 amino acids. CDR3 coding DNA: TGCGCCAGCAGCCCGGGGACTACAGACTACGAGCAGTACGTC. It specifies CASSPGTTDYEQYV.

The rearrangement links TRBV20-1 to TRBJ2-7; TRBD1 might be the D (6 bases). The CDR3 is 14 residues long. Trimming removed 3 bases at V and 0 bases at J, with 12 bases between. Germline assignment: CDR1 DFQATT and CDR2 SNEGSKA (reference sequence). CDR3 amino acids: CSARGQGSSYEQYV. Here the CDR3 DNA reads TGCAGTGCTAGGGGGCAGGGGAGCTCCTACGAGCAGTACGTC.

CDR3 sequence: CASSPRETPYNEQFF. In nucleotides, the CDR3 is TGTGCCAGCTCACCACGCGAGACTCCCTACAATGAGCAGTTCTTC. The chain combines TRBV18 with TRBJ2-1; D gene uncertain. Germline lookup yields CDR1 KGHSH and CDR2 LQKENI. CDR3 size: 15 residues. V was cut by 1 base and J by 2 bases, with 9 bases left in between.